The clone carrying this T cell receptor (beta chain) was seen more than once but under ten times. The antigen is unknown. This sample was taken from a study of blood T cells in healthy people across ages. Broader study findings: Long-lived donors had more naive CD4+ cells and higher diversity than aged donors.

Trimming removed 3 bases from V and 1 base from J, with 13 bases in between. The CDR3 loop spans 16 amino acids. All donors came from Russia, were Caucasian and healthy, and spanned ages roughly 6 to 95. Every sample yielded at least 7 million isolated PBMCs. PCR was performed a second time for roughly 7 to 12 cycles using a sample-barcoded 5' primer and a J-beta primer mix. TCRdb called the 5' RACE reads again in MiXCR, with one record for every CDR3 protein. The table has hundreds of thousands of distinct CDR3 sequences, about 30% seen once. This chain joins TRBV12-3 or TRBV12-4 and TRBJ1-3, with no clear D. The receptor's source is a woman of 80 years or more in good health. Sequenced: blood. In nucleotides, the CDR3 is TGTGCCAGCAGTTTTATGTCGGAACTTTCTGGAAACACCATATATTTT. Translated: CASSFMSELSGNTIYF.